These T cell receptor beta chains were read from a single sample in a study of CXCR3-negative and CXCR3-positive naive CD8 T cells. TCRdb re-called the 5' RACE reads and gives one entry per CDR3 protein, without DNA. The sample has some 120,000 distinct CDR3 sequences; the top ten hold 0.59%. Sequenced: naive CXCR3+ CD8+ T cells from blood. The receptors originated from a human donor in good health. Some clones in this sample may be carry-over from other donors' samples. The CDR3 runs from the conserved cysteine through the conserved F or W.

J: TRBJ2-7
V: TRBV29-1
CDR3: CSAQQDSYEQYF

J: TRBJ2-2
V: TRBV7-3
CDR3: CASSLVPTSGDTGELFF

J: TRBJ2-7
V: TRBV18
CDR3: CASSRIGVDEQYF

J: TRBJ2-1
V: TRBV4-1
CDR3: CASSQATGLAGDNEQFF

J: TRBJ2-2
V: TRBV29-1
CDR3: CSAGTSGELFF

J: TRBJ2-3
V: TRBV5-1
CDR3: CASSLVGFTDTQYF

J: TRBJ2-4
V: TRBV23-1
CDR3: CASSQTLPSGIQYF

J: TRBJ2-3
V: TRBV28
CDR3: CASSFQQGGTDTQYF

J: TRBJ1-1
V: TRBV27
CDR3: CASSSFVGNTEAFF

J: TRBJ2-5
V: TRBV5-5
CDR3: CASSPSSYQETQYF

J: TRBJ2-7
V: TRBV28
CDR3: CASSTRVGASPSYEQYF

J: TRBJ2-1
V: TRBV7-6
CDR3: CASSSTPSQPEQFF

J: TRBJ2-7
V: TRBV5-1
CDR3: CASSLAYSGDGYEQYF

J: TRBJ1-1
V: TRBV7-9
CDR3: CASSLEVDGTEAFF

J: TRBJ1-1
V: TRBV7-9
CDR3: CASSPGQGAFF

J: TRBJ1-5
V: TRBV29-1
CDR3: CSVEEGVHQPQHF

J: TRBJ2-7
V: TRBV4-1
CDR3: CASSQVSSGSYEQYF

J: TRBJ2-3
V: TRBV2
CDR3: CASSEALWGISTDTQYF

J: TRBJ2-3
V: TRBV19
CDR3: CASSILTTDTQYF

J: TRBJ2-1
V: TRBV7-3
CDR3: CASKFSGSYNEQFF

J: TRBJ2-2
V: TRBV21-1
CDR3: CASSKCGGDTNTGELFF